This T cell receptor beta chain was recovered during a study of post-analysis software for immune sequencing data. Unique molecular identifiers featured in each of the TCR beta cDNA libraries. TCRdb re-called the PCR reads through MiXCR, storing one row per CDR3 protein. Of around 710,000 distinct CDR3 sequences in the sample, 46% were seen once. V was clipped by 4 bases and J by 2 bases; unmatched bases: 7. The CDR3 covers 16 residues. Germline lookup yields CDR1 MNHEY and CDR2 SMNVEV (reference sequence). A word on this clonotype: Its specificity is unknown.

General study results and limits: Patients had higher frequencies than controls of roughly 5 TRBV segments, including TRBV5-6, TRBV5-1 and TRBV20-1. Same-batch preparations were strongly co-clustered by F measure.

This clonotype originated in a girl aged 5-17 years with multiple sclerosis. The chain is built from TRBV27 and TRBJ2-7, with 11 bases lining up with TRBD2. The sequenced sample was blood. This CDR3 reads CASSSNLGLAAYEQYF. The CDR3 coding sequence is TGTGCCAGCAGTTCAAACTTGGGACTAGCGGCCTACGAGCAGTACTTC.